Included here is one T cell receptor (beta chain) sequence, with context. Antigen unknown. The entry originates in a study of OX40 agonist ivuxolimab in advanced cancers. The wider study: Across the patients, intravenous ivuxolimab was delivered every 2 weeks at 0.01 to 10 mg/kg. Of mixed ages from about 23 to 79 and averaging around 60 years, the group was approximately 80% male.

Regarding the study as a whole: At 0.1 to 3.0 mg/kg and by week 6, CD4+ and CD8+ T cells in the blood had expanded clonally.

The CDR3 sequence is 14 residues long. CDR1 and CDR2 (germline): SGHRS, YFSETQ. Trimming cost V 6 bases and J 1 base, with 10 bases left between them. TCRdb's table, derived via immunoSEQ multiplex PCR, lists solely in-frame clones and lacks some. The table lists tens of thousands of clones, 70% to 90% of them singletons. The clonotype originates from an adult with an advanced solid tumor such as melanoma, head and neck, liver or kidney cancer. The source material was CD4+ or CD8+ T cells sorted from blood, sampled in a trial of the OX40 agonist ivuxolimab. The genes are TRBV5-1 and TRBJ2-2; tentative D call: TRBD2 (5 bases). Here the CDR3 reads CASTPGWNTGELFF. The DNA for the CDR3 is TGCGCCAGCACTCCGGGGTGGAACACCGGGGAGCTGTTTTTT.